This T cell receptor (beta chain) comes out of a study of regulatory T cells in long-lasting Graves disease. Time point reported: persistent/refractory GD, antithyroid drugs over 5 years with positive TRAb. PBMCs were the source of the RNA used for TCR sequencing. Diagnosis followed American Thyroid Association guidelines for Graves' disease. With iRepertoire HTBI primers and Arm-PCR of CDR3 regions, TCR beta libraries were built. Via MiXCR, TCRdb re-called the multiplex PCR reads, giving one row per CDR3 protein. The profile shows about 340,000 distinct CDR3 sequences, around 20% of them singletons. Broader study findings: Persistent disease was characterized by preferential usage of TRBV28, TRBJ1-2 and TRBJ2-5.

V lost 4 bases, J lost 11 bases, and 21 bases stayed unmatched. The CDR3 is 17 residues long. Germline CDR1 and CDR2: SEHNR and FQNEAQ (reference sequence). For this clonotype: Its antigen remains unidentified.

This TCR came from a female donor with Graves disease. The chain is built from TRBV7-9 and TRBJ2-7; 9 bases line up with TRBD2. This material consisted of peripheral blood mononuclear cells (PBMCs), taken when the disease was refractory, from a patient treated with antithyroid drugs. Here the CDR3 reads CASSYGRAGSGGPREYF. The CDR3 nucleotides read TGTGCCAGCAGCTACGGGAGGGCGGGTAGCGGGGGCCCGCGCGAGTACTTC. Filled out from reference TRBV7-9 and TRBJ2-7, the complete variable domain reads DTGVSQNPRHKITKRGQNVTFRCDPISEHNRLYWYRQTLGQGPEFLTYFQNEAQLEKSRLLSDRFSAERPKGSFSTLEIQRTEQGDSAMYLCASSYGRAGSGGPREYFGPGTRLTVT.